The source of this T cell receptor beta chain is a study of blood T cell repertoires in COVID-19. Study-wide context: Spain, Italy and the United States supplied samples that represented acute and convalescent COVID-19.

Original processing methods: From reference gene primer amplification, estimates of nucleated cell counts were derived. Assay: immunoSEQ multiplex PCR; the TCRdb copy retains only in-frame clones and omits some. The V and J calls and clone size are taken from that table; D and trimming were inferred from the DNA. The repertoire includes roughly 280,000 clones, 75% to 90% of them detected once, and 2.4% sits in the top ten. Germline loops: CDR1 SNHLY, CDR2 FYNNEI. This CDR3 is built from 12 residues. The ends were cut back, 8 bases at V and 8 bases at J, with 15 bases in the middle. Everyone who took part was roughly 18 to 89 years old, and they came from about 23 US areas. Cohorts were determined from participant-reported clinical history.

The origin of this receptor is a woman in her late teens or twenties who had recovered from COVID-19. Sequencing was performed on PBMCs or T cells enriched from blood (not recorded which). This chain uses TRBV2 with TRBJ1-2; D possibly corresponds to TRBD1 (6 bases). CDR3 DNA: TGTGCCAGCGAGGGGGGGGTGAAGGGCTACACCTTC. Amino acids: CASEGGVKGYTF.